Presented here are 17 T cell receptor beta chains from one specimen sequenced in a study of metastatic and nonmetastatic thyroid tumors. TCRdb re-called the PCR reads through MiXCR. The sample yields around 13,000 clones, approximately 20% seen once. Ahead of thyroid surgery, no patient had received treatment of any kind. The sequencing sample was made of adjacent normal tissue. Every receptor here comes from a female donor with papillary thyroid cancer or a benign thyroid nodule (not recorded which). Some clones in this sample may be carry-over from other donors' samples.

V usage is TRBV11-2 and J usage is TRBJ2-1; TRBD2 matches 10 bases. V lost 3 bases to trimming and J lost 6 bases; unmatched junction nucleotides: 8. CDR1 is SGHAT and CDR2 is FQNNGV in the germline V gene. This CDR3 comprises 16 residues. The CDR3 bases are TGTGCCAGCAGCTTTTGGCCTAGCGGGGGCGCCAATGAGCAGTTCTTC. This encodes CASSFWPSGGANEQFF. Full variable domain (missing parts from reference TRBV11-2 and TRBJ2-1): EAGVAQSPRYKIIEKRQSVAFWCNPISGHATLYWYQQILGQGPKLLIQFQNNGVVDDSQLPKDRFSAERLKGVDSTLKIQPAKLEDSAVYLCASSFWPSGGANEQFFGPGTRLTVL.

The chain has TRBV6-2 or TRBV6-3 and TRBJ2-1; D is possibly TRBD1 or TRBD2 (5 bases each). The V gene lost 1 base and the J gene lost 7 bases, with 14 bases spanning the gap. The CDR3 contains 15 residues. CDR1 and CDR2 from the germline V gene are MNHEY and SVGEGT. The CDR3 protein is CASSYFGTELNEQFF. The CDR3 bases are TGTGCCAGCAGTTACTTCGGGACGGAGCTTAATGAGCAGTTCTTC.

This rearrangement joins TRBV6-1 to TRBJ1-1; TRBD1 matches 10 bases. CDR1 is MNHNS, CDR2 SASEGT, per germline. Trimming removed 6 bases from V and 1 base from J; junction bases left unmatched: 5. The CDR3 totals 15 residues. The CDR3 loop reads CASRTGGAGNTEAFF. CDR3 sequence (DNA): TGTGCCAGCAGGACAGGGGGCGCCGGGAACACTGAAGCTTTCTTT.

This clone showed up just a few times. The rearrangement joins TRBV10-3 to TRBJ2-1; 7 bases align to TRBD2. Trimming cost V 5 bases and J 5 bases; bases outside gene matches: 9. Germline V CDR1 and CDR2: ENHRY, SYGVKD. This CDR3 is 15 amino acids long. The CDR3 nucleotides are TGTGCCATCAGTTCTCCGGGACTACACCACAATGAGCAGTTCTTC. It translates to CAISSPGLHHNEQFF.

With regard to this clone: A much larger clone lies a single base off, so this may be a read error. V usage is TRBV5-1 and J usage is TRBJ2-7, with 8 bases lining up with TRBD2. J was trimmed by 13 bases and V by 3 bases; bases with no gene match: 15. Germline loops: CDR1 SGHRS, CDR2 YFSETQ. The CDR3 totals 14 residues. This chain's CDR3 is CASSSGTRQETHYF. As DNA, the CDR3 is TGCGCCAGCAGCTCTGGGACTAGGCAAGAGACCCATTACTTC.

The chain links TRBV12-3 or TRBV12-4 to TRBJ1-1; perhaps TRBD1 as D (5 bases). This CDR3 comprises 12 residues. The germline V and J ends were trimmed by 8 bases and 3 bases, with 10 bases remaining between them. CDR3 protein: CASGQGHTEAFF. DNA of the CDR3: TGTGCCAGCGGGCAGGGTCACACTGAAGCTTTCTTT.

This clone was recorded many times. This chain uses TRBV5-6 with TRBJ2-5, with D possibly matching TRBD2 (6 bases). V gave up 4 bases and J gave up 1 base, with 14 bases separating them. CDR3 length: 15 amino acids. The germline CDR1 and CDR2 sequences are SGHDT and YYEEEE. The DNA for the CDR3 is TGTGCCAGCAGCCCGGAGGGCCAATTCCAAGAGACCCAGTACTTC. Its protein product is CASSPEGQFQETQYF.

In its sample, this clone is medium-sized. The chain has TRBV2 and TRBJ2-3, with unresolved D. In germline, CDR1 is SNHLY, CDR2 FYNNEI. This CDR3 region has 14 residues. The germline V and J ends were trimmed by 6 bases and 0 bases, with 10 bases remaining between them. CDR3 coding DNA: TGTGCCAGCAGGTTAGCCGGGAGCACAGATACGCAGTATTTT. Amino acids: CASRLAGSTDTQYF.

The V and J genes are TRBV6-1 and TRBJ2-1; TRBD2 matches at 9 bases. J gave up 11 bases and V 2 bases, and 7 bases lay outside the gene matches. CDR1 is MNHNS, CDR2 SASEGT, per germline. The CDR3 has 14 residues. The CDR3 DNA reads TGTGCCAGCAGTGAATTGGTAGCGGGAGAGCAGCAGTTCTTC. Its protein is CASSELVAGEQQFF.

This clone was counted many times. The V call is TRBV7-3, the J call TRBJ2-5, with D tentatively TRBD1 or TRBD2 (5 bases each). The CDR3 is 16 residues long. Trimming shortened V by 5 bases and J by 5 bases, and 21 bases separated the two germline ends. Germline CDR1 reads SGHTA; CDR2 reads FQGTGA. In DNA, the CDR3 is TGTGCCAGCAGCCCCGGAAGTCTGGGACGCTCGGAGACCCAGTACTTC. This sequence encodes CASSPGSLGRSETQYF.

This clone has a handful of counts. The genes are TRBV15 and TRBJ1-2; D is uncertain. Per the germline V gene, CDR1 is LNHNV and CDR2 is YYDKDF (reference sequence). This CDR3 has 14 amino acids. V was pared by 3 bases and J by 4 bases, with 12 bases between. The CDR3 sequence: CATSSLDTAYGYTF. In DNA, the CDR3 is TGTGCCACCAGCAGCTTAGACACCGCCTATGGCTACACCTTC.

The chain recombines TRBV11-2 with TRBJ2-7, with 8 nucleotides matching TRBD2. Germline V CDR1 and CDR2: SGHAT, FQNNGV. This CDR3 comprises 16 residues. J was trimmed by 7 bases and V by 1 base; bases with no gene match: 12. The CDR3 nucleotides are TGTGCCAGCAGCTTAGTAGGCGGGCGGGAGGCCGGTGAGCAGTACTTC. Amino acids: CASSLVGGREAGEQYF.

In DNA, the CDR3 is TGTGCCAGCAGCCCAGCAGGTAATCAGCCCCAGCATTTT. Residues: CASSPAGNQPQHF. The chain joins TRBV7-8 to TRBJ1-5, with D unclear. V gave up 5 bases and J gave up 4 bases, with 9 bases separating them. This CDR3 region has 13 residues. Germline CDR1 SGHVS, CDR2 FQNEAQ.

This chain links TRBV19 with TRBJ1-4; TRBD1 might be the D (5 bases). From germline, CDR1 is LNHDA and CDR2 SQIVND (reference sequence). The length of the CDR3 is 12 residues. Written as DNA, the CDR3 is TGTGTCACCTGCGACGGGGACGAAAAACTGTTTTTT. As protein: CVTCDGDEKLFF.

By sample share, this clone is medium-sized. The chain couples TRBV19 to TRBJ1-1, with TRBD1 as a possible D gene (5 bases). This CDR3 is built from 13 residues. Germline-derived CDR1 and CDR2 are LNHDA and SQIVND (reference sequence). V was clipped by 6 bases and J by 11 bases, with 19 bases between them. CDR3 sequence reads: CASSLTGGQWAFF. The CDR3 DNA reads as TGTGCCAGTAGCCTAACGGGGGGTCAATGGGCTTTCTTT.

This clone was seen a handful of times. At one of its ends the junction is not consistent with the germline gene, which may arise from a read error. This sample includes further DNA sequences coding for the same CDR3. V is TRBV6-1 and J is TRBJ1-5, with D maybe TRBD1 (6 bases). The CDR3 is made up of 13 amino acids. Germline V gives CDR1 MNHNS, CDR2 SASEGT. The CDR3: CASRQGTGQPQHF. The CDR3 bases are TGTGCCAGCAGGCAGGGGACTGGTCAGCCTCAGCATTTT.

This rearrangement joins TRBV11-2 to TRBJ2-1; 9 positions agree with TRBD2. Germline V gives CDR1 SGHAT, CDR2 FQNNGV. V shed 5 bases and J 5 bases; nucleotides not matched to a gene: 10. This CDR3 is 16 amino acids long. The CDR3: CASSTRGGAINNEQFF. The CDR3 DNA sequence: TGTGCCAGCAGCACACGCGGGGGGGCGATAAACAATGAGCAGTTCTTC.